The rows below give T cell receptor beta chains drawn from one sample of a study of CD4 T cells in relation to SARS-CoV-2 and coronaviruses. Assay: immunoSEQ multiplex PCR; the TCRdb copy retains only in-frame clones and omits some. The table has approximately 70,000 clones, 85% to 95% seen once. What was sequenced was naive CD4+ T cells from PBMCs. These TCRs come from a human donor in good health. The CDR3 runs from the conserved cysteine through the conserved F or W. A D gene is named only where the DNA matches it firmly. For some rows the clone size is stated as once, few or many, or as a class when expanded; others skip it.

clone_size: once; d_call: TRBD1; v_call: TRBV6-2/TRBV6-3; j_call: TRBJ2-7; cdr3_nt: TGTGCCAGCAGTTACTCGGGACAGAGTAACTCCTACGAGCAGTACTTC; cdr3_aa: CASSYSGQSNSYEQYF
clone_size: -; d_call: TRBD1; v_call: TRBV11-3; j_call: TRBJ1-5; cdr3_nt: TGTGCCAGCAGCATGACCATGCGACAGGGTAGGAGCAATCAGCCCCAGCATTTT; cdr3_aa: CASSMTMRQGRSNQPQHF
clone_size: -; d_call: TRBD2; v_call: TRBV6-4; j_call: TRBJ2-3; cdr3_nt: TGTGCCAGCAGTGCTAGCGGTACAGATACGCAGTATTTT; cdr3_aa: CASSASGTDTQYF
clone_size: -; d_call: -; v_call: TRBV10-3; j_call: TRBJ2-5; cdr3_nt: TGTGCCATCAGTGAGTCGAAGGGTCCCGAGACCCAGTACTTC; cdr3_aa: CAISESKGPETQYF
clone_size: once; d_call: -; v_call: TRBV5-1; j_call: TRBJ2-7; cdr3_nt: TGCGCCAGCAGCTTGAATAACCTCGAGCAGTACTTC; cdr3_aa: CASSLNNLEQYF
clone_size: -; d_call: -; v_call: TRBV3-1/TRBV3-2; j_call: TRBJ2-5; cdr3_nt: TGTGCCAGCAGCATCCACGGGGCCCGCGCAGGGGAGACCCAGTACTTC; cdr3_aa: CASSIHGARAGETQYF
clone_size: -; d_call: TRBD2; v_call: TRBV5-1; j_call: TRBJ2-7; cdr3_nt: TGCGCCAGCAGCTTAGGCGCGGGGGTCTCCTACGAGCAGTACTTC; cdr3_aa: CASSLGAGVSYEQYF
clone_size: -; d_call: -; v_call: TRBV7-9; j_call: TRBJ1-1; cdr3_nt: TGTGCCAGCAGCCCCAATATAAACACTGAAGCTTTCTTT; cdr3_aa: CASSPNINTEAFF
clone_size: -; d_call: -; v_call: TRBV7-9; j_call: TRBJ2-7; cdr3_nt: TGTGCCAGCAGTGGTGGGTCGGGCGACGAGCAGTACTTC; cdr3_aa: CASSGGSGDEQYF
clone_size: once; d_call: TRBD1; v_call: TRBV5-1; j_call: TRBJ1-2; cdr3_nt: TGCGCCAGCAGTTCGCCGGGACAGGGTTTGCGCGGCTACACCTTC; cdr3_aa: CASSSPGQGLRGYTF
clone_size: -; d_call: -; v_call: TRBV10-3; j_call: TRBJ2-7; cdr3_nt: TGTGCCATCAGTGACAACGGACCCTGCGAGCAGTACTTC; cdr3_aa: CAISDNGPCEQYF
clone_size: once; d_call: -; v_call: TRBV5-1; j_call: TRBJ2-5; cdr3_nt: TGCGCCAGCAGCCAGACAGGCCGGGGAGACTCAAAGTACTTC; cdr3_aa: CASSQTGRGDSKYF
clone_size: -; d_call: TRBD2; v_call: TRBV19; j_call: TRBJ2-1; cdr3_nt: TGTGCCAGTAGTATTGGACTAGCGGGGTACAATGAGCAGTTCTTC; cdr3_aa: CASSIGLAGYNEQFF
clone_size: -; d_call: -; v_call: TRBV15; j_call: TRBJ2-7; cdr3_nt: TGTGCCACCAGCAGAGGAGGGCGCGGCTCCTACGAGCAGTACTTC; cdr3_aa: CATSRGGRGSYEQYF
clone_size: once; d_call: -; v_call: TRBV7-9; j_call: TRBJ1-3; cdr3_nt: -; cdr3_aa: CASSHSETPYIF
clone_size: -; d_call: -; v_call: TRBV30; j_call: TRBJ2-1; cdr3_nt: TGTGCCTGGAGTACCCCGCGGCTAGCGAAACCTAGCTCCTACAATGAGCAGTTCTTC; cdr3_aa: CAWSTPRLAKPSSYNEQFF
clone_size: -; d_call: -; v_call: TRBV6-5; j_call: TRBJ1-2; cdr3_nt: TGTGCCAGCTCGGAAGGCCACTATGGCTACACCTTC; cdr3_aa: CASSEGHYGYTF
clone_size: -; d_call: TRBD2; v_call: TRBV14; j_call: TRBJ2-7; cdr3_nt: TGTGCCAGCAGCCCGCACCCGGGGGGTTCGGACGAGCAGTACTTC; cdr3_aa: CASSPHPGGSDEQYF
clone_size: once; d_call: -; v_call: TRBV7-2; j_call: TRBJ2-7; cdr3_nt: TGTGCCAGCAGCTATAAAGTGAGCGGAGGTGGCTACGAGCAGTACTTC; cdr3_aa: CASSYKVSGGGYEQYF
clone_size: -; d_call: TRBD2; v_call: TRBV10-1; j_call: TRBJ2-7; cdr3_nt: TGCGCCAGCAGTGAGTCGGCGGGAGGATACTACGAGCAGTACTTC; cdr3_aa: CASSESAGGYYEQYF
clone_size: -; d_call: -; v_call: TRBV14; j_call: TRBJ2-2; cdr3_nt: TGTGCCAGCAGCCAAGATCCCCTAGGGGAGCTGTTTTTT; cdr3_aa: CASSQDPLGELFF
clone_size: -; d_call: -; v_call: TRBV2; j_call: TRBJ1-5; cdr3_nt: TGTGCCAGCAGCGCCCCCTTTGCAGGGTCTTTGAGCAATCAGCCCCAGCATTTT; cdr3_aa: CASSAPFAGSLSNQPQHF
clone_size: -; d_call: -; v_call: TRBV28; j_call: TRBJ1-5; cdr3_nt: TGTGCCAGCAGTTTACCCTTAATATCTCAGCCCCAGCATTTT; cdr3_aa: CASSLPLISQPQHF
clone_size: -; d_call: -; v_call: TRBV7-2; j_call: TRBJ1-2; cdr3_nt: TGTGCCAGCAGCGTCACCGGGGCGAATGGCTACACCTTC; cdr3_aa: CASSVTGANGYTF
clone_size: once; d_call: TRBD2; v_call: TRBV10-3; j_call: TRBJ2-3; cdr3_nt: TGTGCCATCAGTGACCCCCTGACTAGCGGGGGAACAGATACGCAGTATTTT; cdr3_aa: CAISDPLTSGGTDTQYF
clone_size: -; d_call: TRBD1; v_call: TRBV28; j_call: TRBJ1-2; cdr3_nt: TGTGCCAGCAGTTCCGGGACAGGGGGCGTGCCCTTC; cdr3_aa: CASSSGTGGVPF
clone_size: -; d_call: -; v_call: TRBV3-1/TRBV3-2; j_call: TRBJ1-5; cdr3_nt: TGTGCCAGCAGCCAAGATTTGAATCAGCCCCAGCATTTT; cdr3_aa: CASSQDLNQPQHF
clone_size: once; d_call: -; v_call: TRBV6-1; j_call: TRBJ2-1; cdr3_nt: TGTGCCAGCAGTGAAAGGAGTAATGAGCAGTTCTTC; cdr3_aa: CASSERSNEQFF
clone_size: -; d_call: TRBD2; v_call: TRBV9; j_call: TRBJ2-1; cdr3_nt: TGTGCCAGCAGCGCGACACTAGCGAACTACTACAATGAGCAGTTCTTC; cdr3_aa: CASSATLANYYNEQFF
clone_size: -; d_call: -; v_call: TRBV21-1; j_call: TRBJ2-1; cdr3_nt: TGTGCCAGCAGCAAAGAGGAGCTGAGGAGGAATGAGCAGTTCTTC; cdr3_aa: CASSKEELRRNEQFF
clone_size: -; d_call: -; v_call: TRBV18; j_call: TRBJ1-2; cdr3_nt: TGTGCCAGCTCACCTACCGCCGACAGTCGAGGCTACACCTTC; cdr3_aa: CASSPTADSRGYTF
clone_size: -; d_call: TRBD1; v_call: TRBV9; j_call: TRBJ1-1; cdr3_nt: TGTGCCAGCAGCCCGGGACAGATGAACACTGAAGCTTTCTTT; cdr3_aa: CASSPGQMNTEAFF
clone_size: -; d_call: -; v_call: TRBV7-9; j_call: TRBJ1-2; cdr3_nt: TGTGCCAGCAGCCTAAGCTCCGGGGCCACTGGATATGGCTACACCTTC; cdr3_aa: CASSLSSGATGYGYTF
clone_size: -; d_call: TRBD1; v_call: TRBV7-8; j_call: TRBJ1-6; cdr3_nt: TGTGCCAGCAGCCTCGGGACAGCTTCACCCCTCCACTTT; cdr3_aa: CASSLGTASPLHF
clone_size: -; d_call: -; v_call: TRBV7-3; j_call: TRBJ2-2; cdr3_nt: TGTGCCAGCAGCCCGGGACAGAACACCGGGGAGCTGTTTTTT; cdr3_aa: CASSPGQNTGELFF
clone_size: -; d_call: TRBD1; v_call: TRBV5-1; j_call: TRBJ2-1; cdr3_nt: TGCGCCAGCAGCTTGGCCAGGGGGATCTACAATGAGCAGTTCTTC; cdr3_aa: CASSLARGIYNEQFF
clone_size: once; d_call: TRBD1; v_call: TRBV5-4; j_call: TRBJ2-3; cdr3_nt: TGTGCCAGCAGCTCAGGACAGGGAAGTGCAGATACGCAGTATTTT; cdr3_aa: CASSSGQGSADTQYF
clone_size: -; d_call: -; v_call: TRBV7-9; j_call: TRBJ1-5; cdr3_nt: TGTGCCAGCAGCCTCCGGGACGGAAATCAGCCCCAGCATTTT; cdr3_aa: CASSLRDGNQPQHF
clone_size: -; d_call: TRBD1; v_call: TRBV10-3; j_call: TRBJ2-7; cdr3_nt: TGTGCCATCACACCCGGGACAGGGGGCTACGAGCAGTACTTC; cdr3_aa: CAITPGTGGYEQYF
clone_size: -; d_call: TRBD2; v_call: TRBV7-8; j_call: TRBJ2-7; cdr3_nt: TGTGCCAGCAGCGGGGGGGGGACTAATAACGAGCAGTACTTC; cdr3_aa: CASSGGGTNNEQYF
clone_size: -; d_call: -; v_call: TRBV7-2; j_call: TRBJ2-7; cdr3_nt: TGTGCCAGCAGCTTTGGTGGTCTTAATCTTCAGGAGCAGTACTTC; cdr3_aa: CASSFGGLNLQEQYF
clone_size: -; d_call: -; v_call: TRBV7-2; j_call: TRBJ2-7; cdr3_nt: TGTGCCAGCAGCTTACGGACAGAGAGCTCCTACGAGCAGTACTTC; cdr3_aa: CASSLRTESSYEQYF
clone_size: once; d_call: -; v_call: TRBV30; j_call: TRBJ2-3; cdr3_nt: TGTGCCTGGGGGTTCGGAGGGGGGGGCTCAGATACGCAGTATTTT; cdr3_aa: CAWGFGGGGSDTQYF
clone_size: -; d_call: TRBD2; v_call: TRBV4-3; j_call: TRBJ2-1; cdr3_nt: TGCGCCAGCAGTCGCACGGGGACGGGGGGGTACAATGAGCAGTTCTTC; cdr3_aa: CASSRTGTGGYNEQFF
clone_size: -; d_call: TRBD2; v_call: TRBV5-1; j_call: TRBJ2-7; cdr3_nt: TGCGCCAGCAGCTTGGTAGCGGGGGTGTCTCCCTACGAGCAGTACTTC; cdr3_aa: CASSLVAGVSPYEQYF